This TCR beta chain was documented in a study of cytomegalovirus exposure and HLA in healthy donors. This clone came up many times. What it recognizes is unknown. This PCR relied on a set of 60 Vbeta primers and 13 Jbeta primers. The method was immunoSEQ multiplex PCR; TCRdb's version includes in-frame clones alone and lacks a portion of them. The table records about 80,000 clones, approximately 80% of them present only once. General study points: One variant, a missense change in DCLRE1C, was linked in a later analysis to TCR beta V- and J-gene trimming.

Germline V gives CDR1 SGDLS, CDR2 YYNGEE. The CDR3 runs 15 residues. Trimming took 3 bases from V and 6 from J, leaving 15 bases between them. The receptor comes from a human donor in good health. V usage is TRBV9 and J usage is TRBJ1-4; D is perhaps TRBD1 (5 bases). Sequenced: PBMCs. CDR3 protein: CASSGGEGSYEKLFF. In nucleotides, the CDR3 is TGTGCCAGCAGCGGAGGGGAGGGAAGCTATGAAAAACTGTTTTTT.